The rows below give T cell receptor beta chains drawn from one sample of a study of blood T cell repertoires in COVID-19. The assay was immunoSEQ multiplex PCR, and TCRdb's table has in-frame clones only and misses some. The sample has a few hundred thousand clones, roughly 90% seen once; the top ten hold about 0.8%. Sequencing was carried out using peripheral blood. All receptors derive from a young woman with acute or convalescent COVID-19. Each CDR3 is given with its conserved first and last residue. D genes are given only for firm matches. Size values are once, few and many counts, or a class for expanded clones, and some rows have none.

CDR3aa | CDR3nt | d_gene | abundance | j_gene | v_gene
CASSLEGDVTNSPLHF | TGTGCCAGCAGCCTGGAGGGAGACGTTACTAATTCACCCCTCCACTTT | - | - | TRBJ1-6 | TRBV7-8
CASKGPRLLAGETQYF | TGTGCCAGTAAGGGACCCCGTCTGCTAGCGGGAGAGACCCAGTACTTC | TRBD2 | - | TRBJ2-5 | TRBV19
CASSSHIRTGLNIQYF | TGTGCCAGCAGTTCCCACATACGGACAGGTCTGAACATTCAGTACTTC | TRBD1 | - | TRBJ2-4 | TRBV6-5
CASSVDYTDTQYF | TGTGCCAGCAGTGTCGACTACACAGATACGCAGTATTTT | - | - | TRBJ2-3 | TRBV6-4
CACLGQGPTWAQYF | TGTGCCTGCCTGGGGCAGGGCCCGACGTGGGCCCAGTACTTC | - | once | TRBJ2-5 | TRBV30
CASSLGQATGELFF | TGCGCCAGCAGCTTGGGACAGGCAACCGGGGAGCTGTTTTTT | - | few | TRBJ2-2 | TRBV5-1
CASSMALPGLATDTQYF | TGTGCCAGTAGTATGGCTCTCCCGGGACTAGCCACAGATACGCAGTATTTT | TRBD2 | - | TRBJ2-3 | TRBV19
CASSLRSTGITDTQYF | TGTGCCAGCAGCTTAAGATCGACAGGGATAACAGATACGCAGTATTTT | TRBD1 | - | TRBJ2-3 | TRBV7-9
CASSRSGRGNQPQHF | TGTGCCAGCAGTCGGTCTGGACGGGGGAATCAGCCCCAGCATTTT | - | - | TRBJ1-5 | TRBV27
CASSSTTGSGANVLTF | TGCGCCAGCAGCAGCACGACAGGGAGCGGGGCCAACGTCCTGACTTTC | TRBD1 | - | TRBJ2-6 | TRBV5-1
CASSIGTDSYYEQYF | TGTGCCAGTAGTATAGGGACAGATAGCTACTACGAGCAGTACTTC | - | - | TRBJ2-7 | TRBV19
CASSYVAGVNYEQYF | TGTGCCAGCAGTTACGTAGCGGGAGTGAACTACGAGCAGTACTTC | TRBD2 | once | TRBJ2-7 | TRBV6-5
CASKDRGNQPQHF | TGTGCCAGTAAAGACAGGGGCAATCAGCCCCAGCATTTT | TRBD1 | - | TRBJ1-5 | TRBV19
CASSQAVAGVAYEQYF | TGTGCCAGCAGCCAGGCGGTAGCGGGAGTGGCCTACGAGCAGTACTTC | TRBD2 | - | TRBJ2-7 | TRBV5-4
CASSRANYGYTF | TGTGCCAGTAGCCGGGCTAACTATGGCTACACCTTC | - | few | TRBJ1-2 | TRBV19
CASSATRQPYEQYF | TGTGCCAGCAGCGCCACTAGGCAGCCCTACGAGCAGTACTTC | - | - | TRBJ2-7 | TRBV9
CASSQLAGLTDTQYF | TGTGCCAGCAGCCAATTAGCGGGACTCACAGATACGCAGTATTTT | TRBD2 | - | TRBJ2-3 | TRBV4-2
CASSLGLAGDVELFF | TGCGCCAGCAGCTTGGGGTTAGCGGGAGACGTGGAGCTGTTTTTT | TRBD2 | - | TRBJ2-2 | TRBV5-1